What follows describes a single T cell receptor (beta chain). The antigen is undetermined. TCRdb's table, derived via immunoSEQ multiplex PCR, lists solely in-frame clones and lacks some. There are 45,000 to 50,000 clones in the sample; about 89% occur only once, and 10% to 15% lies in the top ten. The sample is drawn from a study of OX40 agonist ivuxolimab in advanced cancers. Study details: An anti-OX40 (CD134) antibody with agonistic activity, ivuxolimab, was administered to patients. Those treated in dose escalation had hepatocellular carcinoma, melanoma, renal cell cancer or head and neck cancer.

Study observations and caveats: The specificity for antigen of the expanded peripheral T cells was not determined. Also present in some nonresponders was a low level of normalized T-cell clonal expansion.

CDR1 and CDR2 (germline): MNHEY, SVGAGI. V was pared by 8 bases and J by 2 bases, with 15 bases of the junction left unmatched. There are 16 residues in the CDR3. The clonotype comes from an adult with an advanced solid tumor such as melanoma, head and neck, liver or kidney cancer. The genes are TRBV6-5 and TRBJ2-7, with 7 bases lining up with TRBD2. Sequences were derived from CD4+ or CD8+ T cells sorted from blood, sampled in a trial of the OX40 agonist ivuxolimab. The DNA of the CDR3 is TGTGCCAGCGGTTCCCCCCATGGCGGGAGAACCTACGAGCAGTACTTC. Translated: CASGSPHGGRTYEQYF.